This T cell receptor (beta chain) is from a study of shared clonotypes between healthy human individuals. Study summary: Used for every donor were three CD4 naive, three CD4 memory, two CD8 naive and one CD8 memory plate. Study-wide results and limits: Generally, naive subsets came out with larger estimated richness than memory subsets. Donor clonotype sharing was expected to depend on sequencing depth.

The count of this clone is one. Its antigen remains unknown. Naive CD8 populations comprised CD45RO-negative cells positively selected for CCR7, excluding terminally differentiated effector memory CD45RA+ cells. The ends were cut back, 4 bases at V and 6 bases at J, with 18 bases in the middle. CDR3 length: 15 amino acids. Germline V gene sequence: CDR1 MGHRA, CDR2 YSYEKL. Every subset had its genomic DNA shared out evenly among several immunoSEQ plates. Sequenced by immunoSEQ multiplex PCR; TCRdb stores in-frame clones only, minus some. Here the sample spans some 2,100,000 clones, roughly 91% being singletons.

The gene calls are TRBV4-1 and TRBJ2-5; a weak D match, TRBD2 (6 bases). The sample was naive CD8+ T cells from PBMCs. The clonotype comes from a man aged 18 to 29 in good health. Some clones in this sample may be carry-over from other donors' samples. The DNA for the CDR3 is TGCGCCAGCAGCCGCGGGGCGGGGCCTGGGCAGACCCAGTACTTC. Its protein product is CASSRGAGPGQTQYF.